This TCR beta chain derives from a study of Graves' ophthalmopathy and Graves' hyperthyroidism. RNA transcripts were the source from which TCR beta CDR3 regions were amplified. HTBI primers served in a first-round RT-PCR, which a second-round multiplex PCR followed. One entry per CDR3 protein, called by TCRdb with MiXCR from the multiplex PCR reads. The repertoire consists of roughly 700,000 distinct CDR3 sequences, with roughly two fifths occurring once and the leading ten covering 40% to 45%. The CDR3 covers 14 residues. The junction had 10 bases not matched to a gene; V was cut back by 8 bases and J by 6 bases. Germline V gene lookup returns CDR1 SQVTM and CDR2 ANQGSEA. Note on this clonotype: The antigen is not known.

Study-wide points: Stable hyperthyroidism and ophthalmopathy were told apart by a 13-signature model, which achieved about 88% sensitivity and roughly 76% specificity.

Lactation, pregnancy, uncontrolled infections and other autoimmune diseases were all grounds for excluding patients. The rearrangement links TRBV29-1 to TRBJ1-6; 7 bases are a match to TRBD1. This sequence was found in an adult man with Graves' ophthalmopathy. The source material was peripheral blood. CDR3 sequence reads: CSSRDSTANSPLHF. The DNA of the CDR3 is TGCAGCAGTCGGGACAGTACGGCTAATTCACCCCTCCACTTT. Filled out from reference TRBV29-1 and TRBJ1-6, the complete variable domain reads SAVISQKPSRDICQRGTSLTIQCQVDSQVTMMFWYRQQPGQSLTLIATANQGSEATYESGFVIDKFPISRPNLTFSTLTVSNMSPEDSSIYLCSSRDSTANSPLHFGNGTRLTVT.